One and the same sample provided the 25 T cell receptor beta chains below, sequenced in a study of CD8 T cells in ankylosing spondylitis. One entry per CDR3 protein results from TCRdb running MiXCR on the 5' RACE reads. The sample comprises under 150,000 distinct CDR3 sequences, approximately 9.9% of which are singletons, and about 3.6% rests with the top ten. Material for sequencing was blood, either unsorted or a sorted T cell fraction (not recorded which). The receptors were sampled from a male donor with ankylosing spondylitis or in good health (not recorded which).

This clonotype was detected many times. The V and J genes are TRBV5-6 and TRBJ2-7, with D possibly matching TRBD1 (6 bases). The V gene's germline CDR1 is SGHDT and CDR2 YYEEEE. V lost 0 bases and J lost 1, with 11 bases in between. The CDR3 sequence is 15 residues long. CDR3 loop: CASSLGQVRSYEQYF. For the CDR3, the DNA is TGTGCCAGCAGCTTGGGACAGGTGAGGTCCTACGAGCAGTACTTC.

CDR3 sequence reads: CASSSAGLRDQYF. Written as DNA, the CDR3 is TGTGCCAGCAGTTCAGCCGGCCTACGGGACCAGTACTTC. This sequence joins TRBV12-3 or TRBV12-4 and TRBJ2-5; D might be TRBD2 (5 bases). CDR3 size: 13 residues. The ends were cut back, 4 bases at V and 10 bases at J, with 16 bases in the middle.

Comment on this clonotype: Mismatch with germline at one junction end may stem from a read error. CDR3 amino acids: CCASRAGGSERSMNTEAFF. The CDR3 DNA is TGCTGTGCTAGCAGGGCGGGGGGGTCAGAACGATCCATGAACACTGAAGCTTTCTTT. V gene TRBV20-1 combines with J gene TRBJ1-1, with D maybe TRBD1 (5 bases). Germline V gene data show CDR1 as DFQATT and CDR2 as SNEGSKA (reference sequence). This CDR3 region has 19 residues.

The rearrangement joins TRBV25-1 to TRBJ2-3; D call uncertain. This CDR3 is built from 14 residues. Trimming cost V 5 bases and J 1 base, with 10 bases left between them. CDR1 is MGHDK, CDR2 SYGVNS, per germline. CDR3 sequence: CASSRPGGTDTQYF. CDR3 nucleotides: TGTGCCAGCAGTAGACCGGGCGGCACAGATACGCAGTATTTT. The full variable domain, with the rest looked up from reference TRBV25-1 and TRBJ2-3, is EADIYQTPRYLVIGTGKKITLECSQTMGHDKMYWYQQDPGMELHLIHYSYGVNSTEKGDLSSESTVSRIRTEHFPLTLESARPSHTSQYLCASSRPGGTDTQYFGPGTRLTVL.

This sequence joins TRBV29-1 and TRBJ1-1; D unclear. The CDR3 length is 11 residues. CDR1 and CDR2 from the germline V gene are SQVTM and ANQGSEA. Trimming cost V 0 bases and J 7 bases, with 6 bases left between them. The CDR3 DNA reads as TGCAGCGTTGAAGAGGGAAGTGAAGCTTTCTTT. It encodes CSVEEGSEAFF.

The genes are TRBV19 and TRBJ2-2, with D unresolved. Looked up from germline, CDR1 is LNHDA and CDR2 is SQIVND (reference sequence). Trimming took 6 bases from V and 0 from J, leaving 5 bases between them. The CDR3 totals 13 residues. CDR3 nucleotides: TGTGCCAGTAGGGACCCGAACACCGGGGAGCTGTTTTTT. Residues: CASRDPNTGELFF.

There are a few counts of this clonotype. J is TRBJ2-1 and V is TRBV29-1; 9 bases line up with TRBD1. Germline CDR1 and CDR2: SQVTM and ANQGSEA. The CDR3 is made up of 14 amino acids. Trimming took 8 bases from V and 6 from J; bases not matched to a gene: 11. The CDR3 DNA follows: TGCAGCACCCTGGGACAGGGTTTATTCAATGAGCAGTTCTTC. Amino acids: CSTLGQGLFNEQFF.

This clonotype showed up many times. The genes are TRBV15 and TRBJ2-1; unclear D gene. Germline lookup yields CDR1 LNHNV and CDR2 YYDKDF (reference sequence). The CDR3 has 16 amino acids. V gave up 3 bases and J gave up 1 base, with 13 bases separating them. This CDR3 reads CATSRMGGTSYNEQFF. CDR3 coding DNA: TGTGCCACCAGCAGGATGGGCGGTACTTCCTACAATGAGCAGTTCTTC.

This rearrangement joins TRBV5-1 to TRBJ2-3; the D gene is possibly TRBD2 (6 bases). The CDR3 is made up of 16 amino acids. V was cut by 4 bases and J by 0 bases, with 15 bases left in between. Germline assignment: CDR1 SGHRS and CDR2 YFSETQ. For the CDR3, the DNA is TGCGCCAGCAGCCCTGGGGACTTCCCTAGCACAGATACGCAGTATTTT. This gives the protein CASSPGDFPSTDTQYF.

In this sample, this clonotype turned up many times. The chain's CDR3 is CASSWAWDRADIQYF. CDR3 nucleotide sequence: TGTGCCAGCAGTTGGGCTTGGGACAGGGCGGACATTCAGTACTTC. The chain links TRBV7-2 to TRBJ2-4, with 9 bases matching TRBD1. Germline CDR1 reads SGHTA; CDR2 reads FQGNSA. The trim removed 6 bases at V and 8 bases at J, leaving 11 bases unmatched. The length of the CDR3 is 15 residues. Filled out from reference TRBV7-2 and TRBJ2-4, the complete variable domain reads GAGVSQSPSNKVTEKGKDVELRCDPISGHTALYWYRQSLGQGLEFLIYFQGNSAPDKSGLPSDRFSAERTGGSVSTLTIQRTQQEDSAVYLCASSWAWDRADIQYFGAGTRLSVL.

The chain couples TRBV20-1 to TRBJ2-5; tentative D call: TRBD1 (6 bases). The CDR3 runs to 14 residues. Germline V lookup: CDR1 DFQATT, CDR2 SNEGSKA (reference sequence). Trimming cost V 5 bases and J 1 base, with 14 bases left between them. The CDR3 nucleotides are TGCAGTGCTCCAGCCTGGACAGCCCAAGAGACCCAGTACTTC. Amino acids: CSAPAWTAQETQYF.

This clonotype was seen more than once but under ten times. CDR3 bases: TGTGCCAGCAGGACCGGGACTAGCGGCAACAATGAGCAGTTCTTC. It specifies CASRTGTSGNNEQFF. The genes are TRBV6-2 or TRBV6-3 and TRBJ2-1; 11 bases are shared with TRBD2. CDR3 length equals 15 residues. In germline, CDR1 is MNHEY, CDR2 SVGEGT. V gave up 6 bases and J gave up 5 bases; unmatched junction bases: 6.

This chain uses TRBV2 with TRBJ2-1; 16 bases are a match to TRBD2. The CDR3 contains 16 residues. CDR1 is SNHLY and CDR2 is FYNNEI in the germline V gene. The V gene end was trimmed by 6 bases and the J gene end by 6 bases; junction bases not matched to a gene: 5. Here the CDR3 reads CASRAGTSGRANEQFF. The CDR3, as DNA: TGTGCCAGCAGAGCCGGGACTAGCGGGAGGGCCAATGAGCAGTTCTTC.

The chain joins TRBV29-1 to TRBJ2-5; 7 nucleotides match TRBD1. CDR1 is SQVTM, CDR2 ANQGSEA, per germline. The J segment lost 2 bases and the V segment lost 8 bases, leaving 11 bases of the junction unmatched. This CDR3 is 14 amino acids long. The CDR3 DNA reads TGCAGCTTTCGATCCCGGGACAGACAAGAGACCCAGTACTTC. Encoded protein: CSFRSRDRQETQYF.

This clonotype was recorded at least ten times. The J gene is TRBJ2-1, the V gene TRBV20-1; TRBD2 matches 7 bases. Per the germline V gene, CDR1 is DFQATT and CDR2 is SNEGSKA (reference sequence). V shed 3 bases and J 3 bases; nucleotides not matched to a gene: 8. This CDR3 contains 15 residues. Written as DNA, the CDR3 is TGCAGTGCTAGGTCCCGACTAGCCCGCTACAATGAGCAGTTCTTC. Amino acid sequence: CSARSRLARYNEQFF.

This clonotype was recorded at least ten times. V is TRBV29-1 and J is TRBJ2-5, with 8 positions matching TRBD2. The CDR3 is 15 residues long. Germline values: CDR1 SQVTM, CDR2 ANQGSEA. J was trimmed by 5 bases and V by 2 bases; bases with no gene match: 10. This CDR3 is CSVEKVAGFGETQYF. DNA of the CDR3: TGCAGCGTTGAAAAAGTAGCGGGATTTGGTGAGACCCAGTACTTC.

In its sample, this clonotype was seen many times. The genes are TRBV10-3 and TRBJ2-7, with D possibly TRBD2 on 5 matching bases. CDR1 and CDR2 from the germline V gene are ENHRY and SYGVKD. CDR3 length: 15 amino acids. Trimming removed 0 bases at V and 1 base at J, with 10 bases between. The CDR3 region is CAISESQDSSYEQYF. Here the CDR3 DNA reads TGTGCCATCAGTGAGTCGCAGGACTCATCCTACGAGCAGTACTTC.

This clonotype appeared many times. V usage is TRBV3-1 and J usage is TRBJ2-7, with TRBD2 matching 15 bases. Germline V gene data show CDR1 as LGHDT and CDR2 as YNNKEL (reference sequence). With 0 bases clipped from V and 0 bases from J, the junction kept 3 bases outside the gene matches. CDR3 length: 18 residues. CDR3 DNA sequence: TGTGCCAGCAGCCAAGATGGACTAGCGGGAGGGCACTCCTACGAGCAGTACTTC. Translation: CASSQDGLAGGHSYEQYF.

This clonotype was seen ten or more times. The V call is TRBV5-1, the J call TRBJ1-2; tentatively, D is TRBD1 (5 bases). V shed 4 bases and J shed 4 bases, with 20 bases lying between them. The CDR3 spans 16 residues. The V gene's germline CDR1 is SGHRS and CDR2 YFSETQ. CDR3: CASSGNRDSTIYGYTF. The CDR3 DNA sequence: TGCGCCAGCAGCGGTAACCGGGACTCTACTATCTATGGCTACACCTTC.

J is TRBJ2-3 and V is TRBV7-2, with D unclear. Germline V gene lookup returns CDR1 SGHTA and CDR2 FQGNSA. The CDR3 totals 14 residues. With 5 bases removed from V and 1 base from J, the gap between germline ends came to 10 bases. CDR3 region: CASSVARGTDTQYF. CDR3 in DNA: TGTGCCAGCAGCGTGGCCCGCGGCACAGATACGCAGTATTTT.

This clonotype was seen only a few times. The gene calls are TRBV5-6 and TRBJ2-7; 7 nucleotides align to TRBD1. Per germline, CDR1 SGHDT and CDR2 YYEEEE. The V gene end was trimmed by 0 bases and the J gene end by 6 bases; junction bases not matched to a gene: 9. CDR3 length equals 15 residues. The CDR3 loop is CASSLGTGVRVEQYF. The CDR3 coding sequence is TGTGCCAGCAGCTTGGGGACAGGAGTCCGGGTCGAGCAGTACTTC.

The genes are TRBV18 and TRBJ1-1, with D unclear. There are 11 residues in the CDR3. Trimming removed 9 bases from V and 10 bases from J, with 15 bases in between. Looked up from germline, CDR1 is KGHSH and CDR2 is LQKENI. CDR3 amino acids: CASSGEGAAFF. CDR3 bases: TGTGCCAGTTCTGGGGAGGGCGCAGCTTTCTTT. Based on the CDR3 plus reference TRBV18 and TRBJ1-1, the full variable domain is NAGVMQNPRHLVRRRGQEARLRCSPMKGHSHVYWYRQLPEEGLKFMVYLQKENIIDESGMPKERFSAEFPKEGPSILRIQQVVRGDSAAYFCASSGEGAAFFGQGTRLTVV.

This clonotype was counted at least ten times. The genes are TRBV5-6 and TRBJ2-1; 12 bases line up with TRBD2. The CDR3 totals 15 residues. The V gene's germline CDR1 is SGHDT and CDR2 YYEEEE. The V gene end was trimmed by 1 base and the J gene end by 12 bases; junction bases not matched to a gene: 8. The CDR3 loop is CASSLRASGRAGQFF. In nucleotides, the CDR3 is TGTGCCAGCAGCTTGAGGGCTAGCGGGAGGGCTGGGCAGTTCTTC.

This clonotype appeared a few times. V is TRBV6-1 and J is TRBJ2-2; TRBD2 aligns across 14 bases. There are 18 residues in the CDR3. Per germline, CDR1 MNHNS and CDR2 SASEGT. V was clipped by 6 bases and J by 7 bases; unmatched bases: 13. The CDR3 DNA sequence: TGTGCCAGCAGAGAAACACTGGGACTAGCGGGAGAAGGCGGGGAGCTGTTTTTT. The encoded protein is CASRETLGLAGEGGELFF.

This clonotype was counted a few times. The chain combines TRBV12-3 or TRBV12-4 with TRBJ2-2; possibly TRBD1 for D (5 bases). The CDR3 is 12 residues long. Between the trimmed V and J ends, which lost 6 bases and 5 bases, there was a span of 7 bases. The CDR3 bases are TGTGCCAGCAGGGGGCGTACCGGGGAGCTGTTTTTT. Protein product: CASRGRTGELFF.